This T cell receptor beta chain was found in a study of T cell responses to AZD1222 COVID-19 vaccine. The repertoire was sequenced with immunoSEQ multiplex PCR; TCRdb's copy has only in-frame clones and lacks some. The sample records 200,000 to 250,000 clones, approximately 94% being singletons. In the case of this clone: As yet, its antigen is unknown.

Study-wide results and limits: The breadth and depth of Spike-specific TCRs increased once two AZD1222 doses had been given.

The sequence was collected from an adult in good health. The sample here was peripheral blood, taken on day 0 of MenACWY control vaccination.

CDR3 DNA: TGCGCCAGCAGCTTAGAAGGATTTGGGTATGGCTACACCTTC. This translates into CASSLEGFGYGYTF. This chain connects TRBV5-1 to TRBJ1-2; no definite D call. Germline V CDR1 and CDR2: SGHRS, YFSETQ. The CDR3 sequence is 14 residues long. The V and J ends lost 2 bases and 5 bases respectively, with 13 bases between them.